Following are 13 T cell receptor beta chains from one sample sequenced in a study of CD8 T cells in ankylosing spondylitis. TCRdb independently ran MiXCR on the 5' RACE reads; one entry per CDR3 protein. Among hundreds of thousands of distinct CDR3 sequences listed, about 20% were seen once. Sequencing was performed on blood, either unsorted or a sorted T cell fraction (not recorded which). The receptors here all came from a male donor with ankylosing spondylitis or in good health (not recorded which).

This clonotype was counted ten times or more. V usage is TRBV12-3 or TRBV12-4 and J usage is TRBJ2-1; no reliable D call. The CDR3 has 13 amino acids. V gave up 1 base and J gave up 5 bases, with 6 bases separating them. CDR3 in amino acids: CASSLGQNNEQFF. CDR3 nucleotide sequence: TGTGCCAGCAGTTTAGGGCAGAACAATGAGCAGTTCTTC.

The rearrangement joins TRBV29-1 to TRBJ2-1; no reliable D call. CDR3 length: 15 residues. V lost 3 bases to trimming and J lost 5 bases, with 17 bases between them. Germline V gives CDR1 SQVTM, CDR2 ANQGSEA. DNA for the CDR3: TGCAGCGTTGAGAGCTTTTCGACAAGAAACAATGAGCAGTTCTTC. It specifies CSVESFSTRNNEQFF.

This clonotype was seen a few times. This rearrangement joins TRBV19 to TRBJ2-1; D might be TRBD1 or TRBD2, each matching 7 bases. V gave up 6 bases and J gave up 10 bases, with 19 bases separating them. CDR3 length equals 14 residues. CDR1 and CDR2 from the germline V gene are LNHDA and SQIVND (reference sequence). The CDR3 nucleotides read TGTGCCAGTAGGCCAGGGGGGGGTTTGTGGGAGCAGTTCTTC. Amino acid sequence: CASRPGGGLWEQFF.

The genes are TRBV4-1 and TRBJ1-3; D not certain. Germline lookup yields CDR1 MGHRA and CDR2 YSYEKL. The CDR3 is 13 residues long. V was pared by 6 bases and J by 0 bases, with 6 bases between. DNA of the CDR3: TGCGCCAGCAGGGCGAGCTCTGGAAACACCATATATTTT. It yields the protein CASRASSGNTIYF.

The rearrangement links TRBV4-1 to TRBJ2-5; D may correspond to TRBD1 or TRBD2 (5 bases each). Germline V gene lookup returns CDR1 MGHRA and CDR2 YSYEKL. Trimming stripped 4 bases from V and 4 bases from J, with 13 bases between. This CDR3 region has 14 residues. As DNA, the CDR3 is TGCGCCAGCAGCCGGGGACCGAGCGCAGAGACCCAGTACTTC. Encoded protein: CASSRGPSAETQYF.

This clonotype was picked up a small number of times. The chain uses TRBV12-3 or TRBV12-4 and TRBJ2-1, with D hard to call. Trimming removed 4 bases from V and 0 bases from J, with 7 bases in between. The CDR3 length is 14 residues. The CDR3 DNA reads TGTGCCAGCAGTTCTGCCGGCTCCTACAATGAGCAGTTCTTC. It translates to CASSSAGSYNEQFF.

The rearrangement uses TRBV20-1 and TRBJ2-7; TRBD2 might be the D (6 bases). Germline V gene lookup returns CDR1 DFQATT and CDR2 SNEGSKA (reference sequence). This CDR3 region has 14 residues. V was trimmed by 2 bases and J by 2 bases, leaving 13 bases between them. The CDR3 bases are TGCAGTGCTAGATTCGGGGGAGACACCTACGAGCAGTACTTC. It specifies CSARFGGDTYEQYF.

As DNA, the CDR3 is TGCGCCAGCAGCCCAACGGGGCTTGGGGAAAAACTGTTTTTT. This sequence encodes CASSPTGLGEKLFF. This sequence joins TRBV4-1 and TRBJ1-4; D is perhaps TRBD1 (5 bases). Trimming took 4 bases from V and 8 from J, leaving 14 bases between them. The CDR3 extends over 14 amino acids. Germline V CDR1 and CDR2: MGHRA, YSYEKL.

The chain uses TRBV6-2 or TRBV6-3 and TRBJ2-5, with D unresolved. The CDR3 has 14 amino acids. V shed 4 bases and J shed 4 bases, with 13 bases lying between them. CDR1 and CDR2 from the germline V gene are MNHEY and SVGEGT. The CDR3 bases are TGTGCCAGCAGTTCATCGGCCCCGAGAGAGACCCAGTACTTC. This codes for CASSSSAPRETQYF.

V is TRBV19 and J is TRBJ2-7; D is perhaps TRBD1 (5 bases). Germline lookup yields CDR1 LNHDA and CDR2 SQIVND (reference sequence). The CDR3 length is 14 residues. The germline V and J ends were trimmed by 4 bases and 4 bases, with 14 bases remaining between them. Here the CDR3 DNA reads TGTGCCAGTAGTAAGGCAGGGTGGATATACGAGCAGTACTTC. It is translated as CASSKAGWIYEQYF. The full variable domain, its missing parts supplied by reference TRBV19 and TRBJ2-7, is DGGITQSPKYLFRKEGQNVTLSCEQNLNHDAMYWYRQDPGQGLRLIYYSQIVNDFQKGDIAEGYSVSREKKESFPLTVTSAQKNPTAFYLCASSKAGWIYEQYFGPGTRLTVT.

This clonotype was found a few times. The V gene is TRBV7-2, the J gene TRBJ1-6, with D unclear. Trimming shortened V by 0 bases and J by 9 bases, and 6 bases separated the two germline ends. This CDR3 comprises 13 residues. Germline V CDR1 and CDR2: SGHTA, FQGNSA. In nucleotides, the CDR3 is TGTGCCAGCAGCTTAGCGACCGCTTCACCCCTCCACTTT. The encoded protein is CASSLATASPLHF. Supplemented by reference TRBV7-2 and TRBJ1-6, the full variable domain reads GAGVSQSPSNKVTEKGKDVELRCDPISGHTALYWYRQSLGQGLEFLIYFQGNSAPDKSGLPSDRFSAERTGGSVSTLTIQRTQQEDSAVYLCASSLATASPLHFGNGTRLTVT.

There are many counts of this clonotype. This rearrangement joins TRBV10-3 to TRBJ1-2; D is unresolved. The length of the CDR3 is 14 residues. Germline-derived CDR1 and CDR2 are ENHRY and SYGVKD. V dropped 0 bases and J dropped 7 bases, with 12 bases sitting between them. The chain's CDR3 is CAISESTEGAGYTF. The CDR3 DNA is TGTGCCATCAGTGAGTCGACGGAGGGCGCTGGCTACACCTTC.

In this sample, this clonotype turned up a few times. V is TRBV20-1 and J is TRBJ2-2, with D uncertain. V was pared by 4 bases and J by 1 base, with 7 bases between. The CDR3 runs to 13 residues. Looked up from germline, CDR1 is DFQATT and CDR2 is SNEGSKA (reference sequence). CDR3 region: CSAKTLNTGELFF. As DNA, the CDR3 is TGCAGTGCTAAGACATTGAACACCGGGGAGCTGTTTTTT.